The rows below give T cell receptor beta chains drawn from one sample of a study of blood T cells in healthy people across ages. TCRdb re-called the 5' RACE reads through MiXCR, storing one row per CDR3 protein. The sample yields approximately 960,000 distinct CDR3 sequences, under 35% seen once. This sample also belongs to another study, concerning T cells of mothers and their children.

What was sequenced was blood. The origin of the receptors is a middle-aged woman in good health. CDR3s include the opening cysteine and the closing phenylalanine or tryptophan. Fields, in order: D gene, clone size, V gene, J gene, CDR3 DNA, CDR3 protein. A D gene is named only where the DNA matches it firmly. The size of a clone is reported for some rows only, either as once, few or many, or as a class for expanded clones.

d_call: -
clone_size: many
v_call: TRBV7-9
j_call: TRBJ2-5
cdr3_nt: TGTGCCAGCAGCCCCGGCAGCGTAGAGACCCAGTACTTC
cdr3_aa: CASSPGSVETQYF

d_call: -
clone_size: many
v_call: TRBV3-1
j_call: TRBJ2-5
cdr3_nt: TGTGCCAGCAGCCAAGCAATGGAGACCCAGTACTTC
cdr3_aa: CASSQAMETQYF

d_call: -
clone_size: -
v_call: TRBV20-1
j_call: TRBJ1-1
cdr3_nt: TGCAGTGCTAGAGGTGACCGACAGATGCAGAACACTGAAGCTTTCTTT
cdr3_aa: CSARGDRQMQNTEAFF

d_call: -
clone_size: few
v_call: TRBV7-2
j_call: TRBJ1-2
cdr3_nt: TGTGCCAGCCGCCCCGGCGAACACTTAAGCTACACCTTC
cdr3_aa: CASRPGEHLSYTF

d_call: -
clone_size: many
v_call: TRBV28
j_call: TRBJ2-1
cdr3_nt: TGTGCCAGCAGTACCCGTTGGTCCTACAATGAGCAGTTCTTC
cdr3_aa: CASSTRWSYNEQFF

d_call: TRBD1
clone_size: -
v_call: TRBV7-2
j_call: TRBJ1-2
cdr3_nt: TGTGCCAGCAGCTTACCGCAGGGGGTGAACTATGGCTACACCTTC
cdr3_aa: CASSLPQGVNYGYTF

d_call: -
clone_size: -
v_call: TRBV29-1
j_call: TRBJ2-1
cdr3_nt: TGCAGCGGTGGAGGGCGAGCGAGGGATGAGCAGTTCTTC
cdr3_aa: CSGGGRARDEQFF

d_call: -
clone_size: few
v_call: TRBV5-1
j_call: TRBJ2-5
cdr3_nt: TGCGCCAGCAGAGCCCGGACAGCTCAAGAGACCCAGTACTTC
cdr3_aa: CASRARTAQETQYF

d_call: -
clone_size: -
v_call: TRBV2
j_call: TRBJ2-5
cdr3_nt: TGTGCCAGCAGGGAAAGTCAGTACCAAGAGACCCAGTACTTC
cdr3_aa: CASRESQYQETQYF

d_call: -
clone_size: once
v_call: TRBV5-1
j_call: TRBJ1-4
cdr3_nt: -
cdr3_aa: CASSFGNGNEKLFF

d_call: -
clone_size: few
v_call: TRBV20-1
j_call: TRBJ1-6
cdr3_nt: TGCAGTGCTAGGTCCAGGGTTGTTTCACCCCTCCACTTT
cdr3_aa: CSARSRVVSPLHF

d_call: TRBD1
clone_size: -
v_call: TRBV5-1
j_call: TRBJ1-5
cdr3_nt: TGCGCCAGCAGCATGGGACCAGGGGGCGGTCAGCCCCAGCATTTT
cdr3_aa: CASSMGPGGGQPQHF

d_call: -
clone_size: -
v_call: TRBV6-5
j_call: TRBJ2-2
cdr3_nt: TGTGCCAGCAGTTACGGACGGGGGACCTCGAACACCGGGGAGCTGTTTTTT
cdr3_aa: CASSYGRGTSNTGELFF

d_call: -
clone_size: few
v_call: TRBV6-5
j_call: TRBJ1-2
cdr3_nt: TGTGCCAGCAGCCGACAGGTGGGAGACTATGGCTACACCTTC
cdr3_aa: CASSRQVGDYGYTF

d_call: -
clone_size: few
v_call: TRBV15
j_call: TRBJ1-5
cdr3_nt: TGTGCCACCAGCATAGGGTCAGGAGATCAGCCCCAGCATTTT
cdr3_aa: CATSIGSGDQPQHF

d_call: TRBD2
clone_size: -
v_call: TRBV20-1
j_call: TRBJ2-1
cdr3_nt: TGCAGTGCCGCTACCGGGACTAGCGGGACGGTTGAGCAGTTCTTC
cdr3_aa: CSAATGTSGTVEQFF

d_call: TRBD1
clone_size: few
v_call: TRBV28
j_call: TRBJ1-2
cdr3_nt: TGTGCCAGCAGTAGTCCACAGGGGTTGAACTATGGCTACACCTTC
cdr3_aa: CASSSPQGLNYGYTF

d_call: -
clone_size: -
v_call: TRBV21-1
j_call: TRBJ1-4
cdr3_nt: TGTGCCAGCAGCTTAAGCGGAGGGACAGGGGCCGCCAATAATGAAAAACTGTTTTTT
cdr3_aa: CASSLSGGTGAANNEKLFF

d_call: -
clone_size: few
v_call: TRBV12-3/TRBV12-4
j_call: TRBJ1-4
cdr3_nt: TGTGCCAGCAGTTCGGGCAGGGAAAATGAAAAACTGTTTTTT
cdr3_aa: CASSSGRENEKLFF

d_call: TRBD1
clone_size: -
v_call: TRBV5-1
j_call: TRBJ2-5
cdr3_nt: TGCGCCAGCAGCTTGTGGGGACAGGGCCAAGAGACCCAGTACTTC
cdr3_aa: CASSLWGQGQETQYF

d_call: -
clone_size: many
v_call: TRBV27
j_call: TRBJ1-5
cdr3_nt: TGTGCCAGCAGTTTATATGGGGGAGACCAGCCCCAGCATTTT
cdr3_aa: CASSLYGGDQPQHF

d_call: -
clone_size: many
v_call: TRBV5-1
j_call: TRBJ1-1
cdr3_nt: TGCGCCAGCAGCTTGGAGTCCGACAGGACTGAAGCTTTCTTT
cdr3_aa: CASSLESDRTEAFF

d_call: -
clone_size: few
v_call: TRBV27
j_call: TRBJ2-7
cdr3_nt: TGTGCCAGCAGTCCCCGACAGGTCTACGAGCAGTACTTC
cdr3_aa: CASSPRQVYEQYF

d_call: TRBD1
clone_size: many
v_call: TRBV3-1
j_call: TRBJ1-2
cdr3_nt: TGTGCCAGCAGCGCCGCGGACAGGGTGGCCTATGGCTACACCTTC
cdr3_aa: CASSAADRVAYGYTF

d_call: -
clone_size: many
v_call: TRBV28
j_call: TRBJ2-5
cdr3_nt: TGTGCCAGCAGTTTATGGGGGGTGGAAGAGACCCAGTACTTC
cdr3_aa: CASSLWGVEETQYF

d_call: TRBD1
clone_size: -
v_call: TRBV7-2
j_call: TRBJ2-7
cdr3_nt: TGTGCCAGCGGCTTAGATTACAGGGGTTACGAGCAGTACTTC
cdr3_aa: CASGLDYRGYEQYF

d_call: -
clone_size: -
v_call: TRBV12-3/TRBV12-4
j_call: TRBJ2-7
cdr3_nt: TGTGCCGGCAGACCAAGTTATGTCCACGAGCAGTACTTC
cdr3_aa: CAGRPSYVHEQYF

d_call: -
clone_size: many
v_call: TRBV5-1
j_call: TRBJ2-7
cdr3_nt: TGCGCCAGCAGCTTGGGGCTTAGCTCCGACGAGCAGTACTTC
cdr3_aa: CASSLGLSSDEQYF

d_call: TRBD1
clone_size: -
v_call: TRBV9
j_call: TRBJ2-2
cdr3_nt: TGTGCCAGTAGCACCCGGACAGGGGGCACCGGGGAGCTGTTTTTT
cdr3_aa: CASSTRTGGTGELFF

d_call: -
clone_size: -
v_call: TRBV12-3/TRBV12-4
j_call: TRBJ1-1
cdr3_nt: TGTGCCAGCAGTTTGGCGGGAAAGGGGAACACTGAAGCTTTCTTT
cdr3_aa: CASSLAGKGNTEAFF

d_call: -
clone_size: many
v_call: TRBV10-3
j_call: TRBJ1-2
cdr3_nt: TGTGCCATCAGCGACGGCCTAATCTATGGCTACACCTTC
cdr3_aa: CAISDGLIYGYTF